This TCR beta chain emerged from a study of tumor-infiltrating lymphocytes in primary liver carcinoma. Study-wide background: Patients diagnosed with primary liver carcinoma received treatment through surgical resection. Sample yields of productive TCRbeta reads, ranging from roughly 3.65 to 8 million, were similar across tissue types. The study's findings and limits: Against blood, tumors held a significantly higher top-250-clone fraction (p = 0.039).

With regard to this clonotype: Antigen specificity is unknown. A much larger clone lies one base from this, so it may be a read error.

CDR3 size: 15 residues. The trim removed 7 bases at V and 9 bases at J, leaving 16 bases unmatched. Using a constant-region primer together with ProtoScript II reverse transcriptase, TCR beta cDNA was made from 500 ng of total RNA. Modified slightly, ARM-PCR produced TCR beta libraries over three nested multiplex PCR rounds. The opening two PCR rounds, around 11 cycles each, paired TRBV1-TRBV30 forward primers with a C-beta reverse primer. TCRdb reprocessed the multiplex PCR reads with MiXCR, giving one entry per CDR3 protein. Among around 330,000 distinct CDR3 sequences, 65% were seen once, and the ten largest hold 9%. Germline DNA was extracted too, while blood RNA derived from unsorted whole blood.

The source material was peripheral blood. This TCR came from a man aged 35 to 55 with primary liver carcinoma and hepatitis B virus infection. This chain connects TRBV12-3 or TRBV12-4 to TRBJ2-3, with 7 bases that match TRBD1. The CDR3 spells CASIQQGPRGATQYF. In nucleotides, the CDR3 is TGTGCCAGCATCCAACAGGGGCCCCGGGGCGCCACGCAGTATTTT.